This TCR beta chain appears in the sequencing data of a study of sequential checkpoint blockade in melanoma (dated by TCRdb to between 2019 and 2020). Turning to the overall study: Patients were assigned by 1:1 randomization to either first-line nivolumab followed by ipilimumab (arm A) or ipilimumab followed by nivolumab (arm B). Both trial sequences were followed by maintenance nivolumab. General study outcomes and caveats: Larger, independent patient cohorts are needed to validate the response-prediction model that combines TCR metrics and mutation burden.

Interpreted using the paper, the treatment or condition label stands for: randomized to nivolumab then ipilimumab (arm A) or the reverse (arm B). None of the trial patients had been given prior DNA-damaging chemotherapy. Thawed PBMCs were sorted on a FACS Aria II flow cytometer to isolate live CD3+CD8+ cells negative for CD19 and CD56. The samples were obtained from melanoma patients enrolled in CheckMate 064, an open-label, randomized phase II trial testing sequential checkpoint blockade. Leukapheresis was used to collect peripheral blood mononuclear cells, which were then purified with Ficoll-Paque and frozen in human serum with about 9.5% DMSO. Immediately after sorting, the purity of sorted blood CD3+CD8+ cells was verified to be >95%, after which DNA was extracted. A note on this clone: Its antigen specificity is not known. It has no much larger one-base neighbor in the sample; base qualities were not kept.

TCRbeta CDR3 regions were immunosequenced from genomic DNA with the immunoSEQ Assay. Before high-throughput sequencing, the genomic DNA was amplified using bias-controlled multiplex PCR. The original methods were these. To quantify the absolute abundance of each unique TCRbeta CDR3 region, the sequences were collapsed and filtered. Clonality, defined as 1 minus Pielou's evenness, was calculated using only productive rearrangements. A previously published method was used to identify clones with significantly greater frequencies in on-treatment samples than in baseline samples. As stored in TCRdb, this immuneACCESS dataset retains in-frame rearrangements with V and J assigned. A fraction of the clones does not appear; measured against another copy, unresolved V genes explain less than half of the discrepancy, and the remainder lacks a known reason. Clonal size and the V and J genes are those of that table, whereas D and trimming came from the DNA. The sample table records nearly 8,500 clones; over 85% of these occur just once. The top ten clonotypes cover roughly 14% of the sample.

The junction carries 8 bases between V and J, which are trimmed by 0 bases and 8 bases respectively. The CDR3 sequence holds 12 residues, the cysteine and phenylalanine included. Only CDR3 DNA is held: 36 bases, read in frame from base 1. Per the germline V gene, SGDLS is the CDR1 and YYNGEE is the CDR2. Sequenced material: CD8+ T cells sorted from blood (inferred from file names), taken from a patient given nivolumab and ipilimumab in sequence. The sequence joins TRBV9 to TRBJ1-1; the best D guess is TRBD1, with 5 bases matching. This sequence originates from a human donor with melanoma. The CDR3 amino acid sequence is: CASSVEAGEAFF. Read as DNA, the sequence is TGTGCCAGCAGCGTAGAGGCAGGGGAAGCTTTCTTT.